The next 13 T cell receptor beta chains were all read from a single sample in a study of radiotherapy plus CTLA-4 blockade in lung cancer (dated by TCRdb to the late 2010s). Library preparation was by the immunoSEQ multiplex PCR assay. The source is immuneACCESS, and TCRdb retained only in-frame sequences with V and J called. Part of the clones is not carried over; for the studies checked, unresolved V genes explain less than half of this, and the remainder is unexplained. This sample lists more than 75,000 clones; approximately 82% were detected once. The leading ten clones occupy about 26% of the sample. The sequencing used peripheral blood, collected from a patient treated with radiotherapy plus ipilimumab. The receptor set was obtained from a human donor with non-small cell lung cancer that progressed on radiotherapy plus ipilimumab.

V usage is TRBV5-6 and J usage is TRBJ2-7; D may be TRBD1 (5 bases). V dropped 1 base and J dropped 5 bases, with 16 bases sitting between them. CDR3 length: 15 residues. Germline CDR1 reads SGHDT; CDR2 reads YYEEEE. CDR3 amino acids: CASSLRGRFPNEQYF. In DNA, the CDR3 is TGTGCCAGCAGCTTGAGGGGTAGGTTCCCCAACGAGCAGTACTTC.

About this clone: Other nucleotide sequences in the sample specify the same CDR3. The chain couples TRBV5-6 to TRBJ2-5; D is undetermined. CDR3 length: 11 amino acids. Germline V gives CDR1 SGHDT, CDR2 YYEEEE. Trimming took off 1 base at V and 5 bases at J, with 3 bases between the two ends. The CDR3 here is CASSLRETQYF. CDR3 DNA: TGTGCCAGCAGCTTGAGGGAGACCCAGTACTTC.

Here the CDR3 reads CSVGGMNTEAFF. CDR3 coding DNA: TGCAGCGTCGGGGGAATGAACACTGAAGCTTTCTTT. The gene calls are TRBV29-1 and TRBJ1-1; D may be TRBD1 (5 bases). The V and J ends lost 6 bases and 0 bases respectively, with 8 bases between them. Germline CDR1 SQVTM, CDR2 ANQGSEA. There are 12 residues in the CDR3.

There are a few counts of this clone. The junction departs from germline at one end; a sequencing error may be responsible. The chain recombines TRBV7-9 with TRBJ1-1; possible D gene TRBD1, 6 bases. Looked up from germline, CDR1 is SEHNR and CDR2 is FQNEAQ (reference sequence). The CDR3 length is 12 residues. For the CDR3, the DNA is TGTGCCAGCAGGTTAGGGGGGGAAGAAGCTTTCTTT. The encoded protein is CASRLGGEEAFF.

This clone has only a few counts. The chain links TRBV25-1 to TRBJ1-1; no definite D call. The germline V and J ends were trimmed by 4 bases and 7 bases, with 10 bases remaining between them. Germline V gene lookup returns CDR1 MGHDK and CDR2 SYGVNS. This CDR3 spans 12 amino acids. The CDR3 reads CASSGRQHEAFF. CDR3 DNA: TGTGCCAGCAGTGGCAGGCAGCATGAAGCTTTCTTT.

The gene calls are TRBV28 and TRBJ2-6; D not certain. The CDR3 has 17 residues. Trimming took off 4 bases at V and 2 bases at J, with 15 bases between the two ends. The V gene's germline CDR1 is MDHEN and CDR2 SYDVKM. In DNA form, the CDR3 reads TGTGCCAGCAGTTCAGGTGGCCAACGAGCTGGGGCCAACGTCCTGACTTTC. Translated: CASSSGGQRAGANVLTF. Drawing the rest from reference TRBV28 and TRBJ2-6, the complete variable domain is DVKVTQSSRYLVKRTGEKVFLECVQDMDHENMFWYRQDPGLGLRLIYFSYDVKMKEKGDIPEGYSVSREKKERFSLILESASTNQTSMYLCASSSGGQRAGANVLTFGAGSRLTVL.

The chain combines TRBV18 with TRBJ1-5, with D unclear. V was pared by 3 bases and J by 3 bases, with 9 bases between. Germline V CDR1 and CDR2: KGHSH, LQKENI. The CDR3 has 14 residues. DNA of the CDR3: TGTGCCAGCTCACCGGGGTTGAACAATCAGCCCCAGCATTTT. Amino acid sequence: CASSPGLNNQPQHF. The entire variable domain, with the rest obtained from reference TRBV18 and TRBJ1-5, is as follows: NAGVMQNPRHLVRRRGQEARLRCSPMKGHSHVYWYRQLPEEGLKFMVYLQKENIIDESGMPKERFSAEFPKEGPSILRIQQVVRGDSAAYFCASSPGLNNQPQHFGDGTRLSIL.

V and J are TRBV4-1 and TRBJ1-1, with D tentatively TRBD1 (6 bases). V lost 5 bases and J lost 7, with 17 bases in between. The CDR3 runs 14 residues. Germline V gives CDR1 MGHRA, CDR2 YSYEKL. The DNA for the CDR3 is TGCGCCAGCAGCGACGACAGGCGCCTACGTGAAGCTTTCTTT. Amino acid sequence: CASSDDRRLREAFF.

In its sample, this clone was seen a few times. The chain employs TRBV29-1 and TRBJ2-3, with D possibly TRBD2 on 6 matching bases. This CDR3 has 13 amino acids. Between the trimmed V and J ends, which lost 4 bases and 6 bases, there was a span of 14 bases. Germline CDR1 and CDR2: SQVTM and ANQGSEA. CDR3 in amino acids: CSVVSGVSDTQYF. As DNA, the CDR3 is TGCAGCGTTGTCTCGGGAGTGTCCGATACGCAGTATTTT.

In this sample, this clone turned up a few times. The chain employs TRBV7-8 and TRBJ2-7; D is ambiguous. This CDR3 region has 12 residues. Trimming left V 7 bases short and J 3 bases short, with 10 bases between. CDR1 and CDR2 from the germline V gene are SGHVS and FQNEAQ. This chain's CDR3 is CASTPLDYEQYV. In DNA form, the CDR3 reads TGTGCCAGCACCCCCCTAGACTACGAGCAGTACGTC.

The rearrangement joins TRBV5-6 to TRBJ2-7; D perhaps matches TRBD1 (7 bases). The germline CDR1 and CDR2 sequences are SGHDT and YYEEEE. The CDR3 extends over 16 amino acids. Trimming cost V 2 bases and J 2 bases, with 17 bases left between them. In DNA, the CDR3 is TGTGCCAGCAGCTTACTAGCAGGGGGTAAAACCTACGAGCAGTACGTC. Its translation is CASSLLAGGKTYEQYV.

This chain links TRBV27 with TRBJ2-7, with 9 bases matching TRBD1. The CDR3 contains 16 residues. V was pared by 6 bases and J by 4 bases, with 13 bases of the junction left unmatched. CDR1 and CDR2 (germline): MNHEY, SMNVEV (reference sequence). CDR3 DNA sequence: TGTGCCAGCAGCCGCACTGGTTGGACAGGGGCTTACGAGCAGTACTTC. Translated: CASSRTGWTGAYEQYF.

This chain links TRBV28 with TRBJ2-5; 8 nucleotides align to TRBD1. The CDR3 length is 14 residues. Germline values: CDR1 MDHEN, CDR2 SYDVKM. The junction had 5 bases not matched to a gene; V was cut back by 3 bases and J by 5 bases. CDR3 loop: CASSFRTGRETQYF. The DNA of the CDR3 is TGTGCCAGCAGTTTTAGGACAGGGCGGGAGACCCAGTACTTC.